Described below is a single TCR beta chain sequence and its context. Its antigen is currently unknown. The data derive from a study of PD-1 blockade in classical Hodgkin lymphoma. Study-level results: Whoever responded completely had baseline diversity much like that seen in newly diagnosed patients. The authors have not defined what causes the repertoire differences, possibly disease activity or prior therapy. It was reported that newly diagnosed patients had less baseline TCR diversity than healthy donors.

CDR3 size: 12 residues. Germline V lookup: CDR1 MDHEN, CDR2 SYDVKM. Losses at the gene ends were 7 bases for V and 10 bases for J; bases not matched to a gene: 6. TCRdb's copy holds only in-frame clones and misses some; the assay was immunoSEQ multiplex PCR. In the table there are about 96,000 clones, approximately 94% of which are singletons. Time point here: cycle 4 day 1 (C4D1), after five to seven weeks of nivolumab. Brentuximab vedotin exposure varied, and every patient relapsed after autologous stem cell transplantation. The chain combines TRBV28 with TRBJ1-1, with 10 bases lining up with TRBD1. The source was peripheral blood mononuclear cells (PBMCs), collected before the fourth cycle of nivolumab. This receptor was taken from a human donor with classical Hodgkin lymphoma. In DNA, the CDR3 is TGTGCCAGCACCCCTAGGACAGGGGGAGCTTTCTTT. Its protein product is CASTPRTGGAFF.